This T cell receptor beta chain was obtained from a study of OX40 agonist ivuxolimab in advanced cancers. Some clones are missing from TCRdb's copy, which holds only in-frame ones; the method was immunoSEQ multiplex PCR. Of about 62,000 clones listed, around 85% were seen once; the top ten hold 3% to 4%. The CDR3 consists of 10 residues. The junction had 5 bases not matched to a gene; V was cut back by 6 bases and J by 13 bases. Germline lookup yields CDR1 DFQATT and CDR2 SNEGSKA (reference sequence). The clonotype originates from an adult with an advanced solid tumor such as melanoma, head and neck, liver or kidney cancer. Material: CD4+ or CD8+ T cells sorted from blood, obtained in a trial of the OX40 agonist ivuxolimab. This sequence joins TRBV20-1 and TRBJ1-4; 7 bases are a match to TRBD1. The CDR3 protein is CSAGDRGLFF. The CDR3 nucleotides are TGCAGTGCAGGGGACAGAGGACTGTTTTTT.